Each of the 19 T cell receptor beta chains below was sequenced from the same sample in a study of T cell responses to AZD1222 COVID-19 vaccine. Generated by immunoSEQ multiplex PCR, the TCRdb table keeps only in-frame clones and is missing some. The sample consists of more than 150,000 clones, about 90% of them appearing once. Here the sequenced sample was peripheral blood, taken 28 days after the second AZD1222 dose. These receptors all stem from an adult who received the AZD1222 COVID-19 vaccine.

The CDR3 protein is CASSLAPGVLAGSTGELFF. The DNA for the CDR3 is TGTGCCAGCAGCTTGGCTCCAGGGGTCTTAGCGGGAAGCACCGGGGAGCTGTTTTTT. The chain joins TRBV5-4 to TRBJ2-2, with TRBD2 matching 8 bases. The germline gives CDR1 SGHNT, CDR2 YYREEE (reference sequence). The CDR3 runs 19 residues. V lost 0 bases, J lost 4 bases, and 14 bases stayed unmatched.

This chain joins TRBV27 and TRBJ1-4, with D possibly TRBD1 on 5 matching bases. The CDR3 is 21 amino acids. CDR1 is MNHEY and CDR2 is SMNVEV in the germline V gene (reference sequence). V was clipped by 7 bases and J by 0 bases, with 30 bases between them. The CDR3 coding sequence is TGTGCCAGCATTATTCCCGTTTATATAGTGAGGTTACAGGCAACTAATGAAAAACTGTTTTTT. Its protein product is CASIIPVYIVRLQATNEKLFF.

This clone was seen only once. The chain combines TRBV6-5 with TRBJ1-2; D ambiguous. V shed 5 bases and J shed 2 bases, with 9 bases lying between them. The CDR3 runs 13 residues. Per the germline V gene, CDR1 is MNHEY and CDR2 is SVGAGI. CDR3 sequence: CASSTIRNYGYTF. The DNA for the CDR3 is TGTGCCAGCAGTACTATACGGAACTATGGCTACACCTTC.

The genes are TRBV4-2 and TRBJ1-4; D call uncertain. CDR3 length: 16 amino acids. V was pared by 0 bases and J by 12 bases, with 20 bases between. CDR1 and CDR2 (germline): LGHNA, YNFKEQ. For the CDR3, the DNA is TGTGCCAGCAGCCAAGAGGATGCCAGCCAATATAGGGAACTGTTTTTT. Its protein product is CASSQEDASQYRELFF.

This clone was seen a handful of times. The chain is built from TRBV30 and TRBJ1-5, with D perhaps matching TRBD1 (6 bases). V was trimmed by 0 bases and J by 3 bases, leaving 18 bases between them. The CDR3 loop spans 17 amino acids. The V gene's germline CDR1 is GTSNPN and CDR2 SVGIG (reference sequence). The CDR3 spells CAWSVQGAGVNNQPQHF. CDR3 coding DNA: TGTGCCTGGAGTGTACAGGGCGCAGGGGTGAACAATCAGCCCCAGCATTTT.

The chain is built from TRBV18 and TRBJ1-5; TRBD1 aligns across 7 bases. V shed 1 base, J shed 0 bases, and the junction held 12 bases outside the gene matches. This CDR3 spans 19 amino acids. Germline values: CDR1 KGHSH, CDR2 LQKENI. The chain's CDR3 is CASSPLPVRQGGSNQPQHF. The CDR3 DNA reads TGTGCCAGCTCACCACTTCCGGTGAGACAGGGCGGTAGCAATCAGCCCCAGCATTTT.

This clone has just one count. V gene TRBV7-3 combines with J gene TRBJ2-1; 7 nucleotides agree with TRBD2. Looked up from germline, CDR1 is SGHTA and CDR2 is FQGTGA. The CDR3 spans 19 residues. J was trimmed by 5 bases and V by 3 bases; bases with no gene match: 19. The CDR3 region is CASSFLPSLAREPNNEQFF. The CDR3 DNA reads as TGTGCCAGCAGCTTTTTACCCTCGTTAGCGCGGGAGCCGAACAATGAGCAGTTCTTC.

The chain carries TRBV5-1 and TRBJ2-7; the match to TRBD2 covers 10 bases. The CDR3 runs to 16 residues. Germline CDR1 is SGHRS and CDR2 is YFSETQ. The junction had 8 bases not matched to a gene; V was cut back by 0 bases and J by 5 bases. The CDR3 reads CASSLVSSGSYDEQYF. CDR3 DNA sequence: TGCGCCAGCAGCTTGGTGTCTAGCGGGAGTTACGACGAGCAGTACTTC. Full variable domain (missing parts from reference TRBV5-1 and TRBJ2-7): KAGVTQTPRYLIKTRGQQVTLSCSPISGHRSVSWYQQTPGQGLQFLFEYFSETQRNKGNFPGRFSGRQFSNSRSEMNVSTLELGDSALYLCASSLVSSGSYDEQYFGPGTRLTVT.

J is TRBJ1-2 and V is TRBV5-4; D may be TRBD1 (5 bases). Germline CDR1 and CDR2: SGHNT and YYREEE (reference sequence). The CDR3 has 15 residues. V was pared by 0 bases and J by 8 bases, with 17 bases between. CDR3 amino acids: CASSLETIGTRGYTF. The CDR3 DNA reads TGTGCCAGCAGCTTGGAAACAATAGGGACCAGAGGCTACACCTTC.

This rearrangement joins TRBV27 to TRBJ2-2; D unresolved. Germline values: CDR1 MNHEY, CDR2 SMNVEV (reference sequence). Trimming pared 2 bases from V and 2 bases from J, leaving 18 bases between. The CDR3 is 18 amino acids. CDR3 coding DNA: TGTGCCAGCAGTTTAGTGCAAAGGATCCGAGCTAACACCGGGGAGCTGTTTTTT. As protein: CASSLVQRIRANTGELFF.

This clone was counted a single time. J is TRBJ2-5 and V is TRBV6-2 or TRBV6-3; 8 bases agree with TRBD2. CDR1 is MNHEY, CDR2 SVGEGT, per germline. Trimming removed 2 bases from V and 4 bases from J; junction bases left unmatched: 6. The CDR3 is made up of 15 amino acids. CDR3 bases: TGTGCCAGCAGTTACCTTAGCGGGAAGGGAGAGACCCAGTACTTC. It encodes CASSYLSGKGETQYF.

The rearrangement joins TRBV18 to TRBJ1-2; 7 bases align to TRBD1. Germline assignment: CDR1 KGHSH and CDR2 LQKENI. V shed 3 bases and J 0 bases; nucleotides not matched to a gene: 10. CDR3 length equals 17 residues. The CDR3, as DNA: TGTGCCAGCTCACCCGTCCACCAACAGGGGCCTAACTATGGCTACACCTTC. Amino acid sequence: CASSPVHQQGPNYGYTF.

This chain joins TRBV3-1 (or the pseudogene TRBV3-2) and TRBJ2-7; the match to TRBD1 covers 9 bases. Trimming took 8 bases from V and 3 from J; bases not matched to a gene: 2. This CDR3 contains 12 residues. CDR1 LGHDT and CDR2 YNNKEL come from the germline V gene (reference sequence). CDR3 amino acids: CASGDRVYEQYF. The CDR3 region has the DNA TGTGCCAGCGGGGACAGGGTCTACGAGCAGTACTTC.

The chain joins TRBV5-4 to TRBJ1-1; no reliable D call. The CDR3 totals 15 residues. V was clipped by 0 bases and J by 1 base, with 10 bases between them. Germline V lookup: CDR1 SGHNT, CDR2 YYREEE (reference sequence). The CDR3 loop is CASSLAGSPNTEAFF. In DNA form, the CDR3 reads TGTGCCAGCAGCTTGGCGGGGAGCCCGAACACTGAAGCTTTCTTT.

CDR3 sequence: CASSRGYTQGRGSDTQYF. CDR3 sequence (DNA): TGCGCCAGCAGCCGGGGTTATACACAGGGTCGAGGGTCAGATACGCAGTATTTT. The chain has TRBV4-3 and TRBJ2-3, with D perhaps matching TRBD1 (6 bases). This CDR3 contains 18 residues. Looked up from germline, CDR1 is LGHNA and CDR2 is YSLEER. Trimming removed 4 bases from V and 4 bases from J, with 24 bases in between.

The V and J genes are TRBV7-9 and TRBJ1-1; 11 bases are a match to TRBD1. Germline assignment: CDR1 SEHNR and CDR2 FQNEAQ (reference sequence). V shed 6 bases, J shed 6 bases, and the junction held 6 bases outside the gene matches. The CDR3 is made up of 14 amino acids. The CDR3: CASRGADRGPEAFF. CDR3 nucleotides: TGTGCCAGCAGGGGAGCGGACAGGGGGCCTGAAGCTTTCTTT.

Concerning this clone itself: In the same sample, other DNA sequences code for this CDR3. The chain carries TRBV28 and TRBJ1-2, with TRBD1 matching 8 bases. Trimming cost V 4 bases and J 5 bases; bases outside gene matches: 3. Germline V gene data show CDR1 as MDHEN and CDR2 as SYDVKM. The CDR3 is 13 amino acids. This CDR3 reads CASSSTGGYGYTF. DNA of the CDR3: TGTGCCAGCAGTTCCACAGGGGGGTATGGCTACACCTTC.

The chain joins TRBV15 to TRBJ1-5; 7 bases agree with TRBD1. This CDR3 contains 15 residues. Looked up from germline, CDR1 is LNHNV and CDR2 is YYDKDF (reference sequence). V lost 0 bases and J lost 5; bases outside the gene matches: 4. In DNA form, the CDR3 reads TGTGCCACCAGCAGAGAGCTAACAGGGGATCAGCCCCAGCATTTT. Encoded protein: CATSRELTGDQPQHF.

The V gene is TRBV4-1, the J gene TRBJ2-7; D gene unclear. The CDR3 runs 12 residues. CDR1 and CDR2 from the germline V gene are MGHRA and YSYEKL. The ends were cut back, 1 base at V and 6 bases at J, with 7 bases in the middle. The chain's CDR3 is CASSQGGFEQYF. CDR3 DNA: TGCGCCAGCAGCCAAGGGGGTTTCGAGCAGTACTTC.